Listed below are T cell receptor beta chains from one sample, sequenced in a study of blood T cell repertoires in COVID-19. Using immunoSEQ multiplex PCR, the repertoire was profiled, and TCRdb retains in-frame clones only, with some absent. The sample includes some 210,000 clones, roughly 81% of them seen just once. Sequenced input: peripheral blood. The origin of the receptors is a woman in her seventies with active or convalescent COVID-19. The CDR3 runs from the conserved cysteine through the conserved F or W.

j_call | v_call | cdr3_aa
TRBJ2-1 | TRBV6-6 | CASSYEREPNNEQFF
TRBJ2-7 | TRBV14 | CASSKNGGVSGEQYF
TRBJ1-2 | TRBV6-6 | CASTLQGAMNYGYTF
TRBJ2-1 | TRBV6-2/TRBV6-3 | CASSYEVGTSGSLSYNEQFF
TRBJ2-2 | TRBV29-1 | CSVGRPGGVGGELFF
TRBJ2-2 | TRBV19 | CASNPGLARGTGELFF
TRBJ1-2 | TRBV30 | CACQGAYYGYTF
TRBJ1-1 | TRBV9 | CASSVAPQNTEAFF
TRBJ1-3 | TRBV11-1 | CASSSPRTGDADTIYF
TRBJ1-2 | TRBV27 | CATSRTFKNYGYTF
TRBJ2-7 | TRBV27 | CASSSIAGTYEQYF
TRBJ2-5 | TRBV2 | CASSDGTGWGTQYF
TRBJ1-3 | TRBV19 | CASSMSRDNSGNTIYF
TRBJ2-3 | TRBV2 | CASNSQQGSYADTQYF
TRBJ1-5 | TRBV7-2 | CASSLAFGSNQPQHF
TRBJ1-5 | TRBV19 | CASSWTGKNQPQHF
TRBJ2-1 | TRBV7-2 | CASSYKAGGPEREQFF
TRBJ2-1 | TRBV27 | CASSTTSGDSYLALSYNEQFF
TRBJ1-6 | TRBV6-5 | CASSYLAVDYNSPLHF
TRBJ2-7 | TRBV7-9 | CASSLTGVGEQYF
TRBJ1-2 | TRBV6-5 | CASSRSQGGYGYTF
TRBJ2-3 | TRBV7-9 | CASSTARGSPTDTQYF
TRBJ2-2 | TRBV19 | CASTTSGITGELFF
TRBJ2-1 | TRBV27 | CASSSPSGTDNEQFF
TRBJ1-6 | TRBV13 | CASSQLGQGYNSPLHF
TRBJ1-4 | TRBV19 | CASSPFTNEKLFF
TRBJ1-5 | TRBV27 | CASSLGQDYNQPQHF
TRBJ2-7 | TRBV5-1 | CASSLTSTSGRPYEQYF
TRBJ2-7 | TRBV21-1 | CASSNGEPESSYEQYF
TRBJ2-2 | TRBV10-1 | CASSESRGKSTGELFF
TRBJ1-3 | TRBV28 | CASRQSGNTIYF
TRBJ2-3 | TRBV24-1 | CATSPGSDTQYF